The following is a T cell receptor beta chain sequence with its context. Antigen: not known. The CDR3 is made up of 14 amino acids. V dropped 5 bases and J dropped 1 base, with 11 bases sitting between them. CDR1 is SGHTA, CDR2 FQGNSA, per germline. These data come from a study of shared clonotypes between healthy human individuals. The study, taken as a whole, reports: At large depth, rarefaction still showed sorted-subset sequencing to be incomplete.

The data were produced by immunoSEQ multiplex PCR, yet TCRdb's version contains in-frame clones alone and is incomplete. The table records 2 million to 2.5 million clones, approximately 95% of them present only once. The rearrangement joins TRBV7-2 to TRBJ1-1, with D possibly TRBD1 on 6 matching bases. This receptor was identified in a man between 18 and 29 years old in good health. Some clones in this sample may be carry-over from other donors' samples. Specimen: naive CD4+ T cells from PBMCs. Subset described: CD45RA+ positively selected. CDR3 region: CASSPRGGNTEAFF. CDR3 sequence (DNA): TGTGCCAGCAGCCCCCGAGGGGGGAACACTGAAGCTTTCTTT.